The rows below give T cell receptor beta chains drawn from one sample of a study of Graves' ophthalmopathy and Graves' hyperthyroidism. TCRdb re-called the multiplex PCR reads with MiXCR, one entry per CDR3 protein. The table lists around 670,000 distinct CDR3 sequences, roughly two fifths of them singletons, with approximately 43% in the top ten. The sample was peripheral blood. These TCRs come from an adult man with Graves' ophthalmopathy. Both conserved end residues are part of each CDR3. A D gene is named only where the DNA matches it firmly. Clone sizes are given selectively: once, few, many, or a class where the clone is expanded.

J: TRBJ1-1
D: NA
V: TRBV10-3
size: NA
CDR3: CAIIRDTTFF
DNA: TGTGCCATCATTCGGGACACGACTTTCTTT

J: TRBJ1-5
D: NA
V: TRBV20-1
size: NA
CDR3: CSAIDSSNQPQHF
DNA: TGCAGTGCTATAGACAGTAGCAATCAGCCCCAGCATTTT

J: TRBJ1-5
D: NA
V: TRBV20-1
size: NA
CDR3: CSAHPTKGLRGYSNQPQHF
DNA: TGCAGTGCCCACCCCACCAAAGGGTTGAGGGGGTATAGCAATCAGCCCCAGCATTTT

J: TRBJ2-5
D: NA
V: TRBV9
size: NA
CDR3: CASSQYKQETQYF
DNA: TGTGCCAGCAGCCAGTACAAGCAAGAGACCCAGTACTTC

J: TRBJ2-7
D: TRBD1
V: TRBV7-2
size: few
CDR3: CASSQFRQGLYEQYF
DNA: TGTGCCAGCAGCCAATTCCGACAGGGTTTATACGAGCAGTACTTC

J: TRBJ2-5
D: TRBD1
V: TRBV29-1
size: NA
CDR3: CSVGTGARQETQYF
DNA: TGCAGCGTTGGGACAGGGGCGAGGCAAGAGACCCAGTACTTC

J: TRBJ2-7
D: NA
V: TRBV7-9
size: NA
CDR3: CASSLDLSGLSYEQYF
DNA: TGTGCCAGCAGCTTAGATTTGAGCGGGCTCTCCTACGAGCAGTACTTC

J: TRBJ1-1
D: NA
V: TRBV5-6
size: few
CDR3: CASTFLGTNTEAFF
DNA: TGTGCCAGTACCTTTCTTGGTACGAACACTGAAGCTTTCTTT

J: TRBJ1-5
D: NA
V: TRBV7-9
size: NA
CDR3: CASSPLDSDQPQHF
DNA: TGTGCCAGCTCACCCCTAGACAGTGATCAGCCCCAGCATTTT

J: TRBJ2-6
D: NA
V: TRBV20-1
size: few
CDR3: CSATLQGDSGANVLTF
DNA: TGCAGTGCCACGCTACAGGGTGACTCTGGGGCCAACGTCCTGACTTTC

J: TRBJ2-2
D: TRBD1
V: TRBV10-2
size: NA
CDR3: CASSESSRTGGTGELFF
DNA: TGCGCCAGCAGTGAGTCGAGTCGGACAGGGGGCACCGGGGAGCTGTTTTTT

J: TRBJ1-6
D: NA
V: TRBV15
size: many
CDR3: CATSRDLGAGSYNSPLHF
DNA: TGTGCCACCAGCAGAGATCTGGGGGCAGGCTCCTATAATTCACCCCTCCACTTT

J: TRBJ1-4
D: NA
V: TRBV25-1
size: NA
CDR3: CASSQAGTKNEKLFF
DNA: TGCGCCAGCAGCCAAGCTGGGACAAAAAATGAAAAACTGTTTTTT

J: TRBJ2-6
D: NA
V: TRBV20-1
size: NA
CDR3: CSAAKGKGLSGANVLTF
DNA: TGCAGTGCCGCAAAGGGAAAAGGACTATCTGGGGCCAACGTCCTGACTTTC

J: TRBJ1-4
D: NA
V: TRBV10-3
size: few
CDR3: CASSETGHEKLFF
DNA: TGTGCCAGCAGTGAGACAGGCCATGAAAAACTGTTTTTT

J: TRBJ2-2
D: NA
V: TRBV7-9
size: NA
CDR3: CASSPGTHNTGELFF
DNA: TGTGCCAGCAGCCCCGGGACCCATAACACCGGGGAGCTGTTTTTT

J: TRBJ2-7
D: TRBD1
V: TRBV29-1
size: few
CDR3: CSLGTGAFSYEQYF
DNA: TGCAGCTTAGGTACAGGGGCCTTCTCCTACGAGCAGTACTTC

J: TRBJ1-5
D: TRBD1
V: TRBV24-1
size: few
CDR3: CASKPGQINQPQHF
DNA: TGTGCCAGCAAACCGGGACAGATCAATCAGCCCCAGCATTTT

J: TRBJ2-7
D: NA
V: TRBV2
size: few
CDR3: CASNEGGLHYEQYF
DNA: TGTGCCAGCAACGAAGGGGGACTTCACTACGAGCAGTACTTC

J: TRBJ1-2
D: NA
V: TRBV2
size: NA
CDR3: CASVAGARTNYGYTF
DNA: TGTGCCAGCGTTGCTGGGGCCAGAACTAACTATGGCTACACCTTC

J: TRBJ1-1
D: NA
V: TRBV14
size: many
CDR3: CASSQEVRGTEAFF
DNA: TGTGCCAGCAGCCAAGAGGTGAGAGGTACTGAAGCTTTCTTT

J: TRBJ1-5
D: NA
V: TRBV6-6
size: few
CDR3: CASSRTSDQPQHF
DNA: TGTGCCAGCAGCCGGACTAGCGATCAGCCCCAGCATTTT

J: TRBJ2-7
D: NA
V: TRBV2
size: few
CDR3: CASSGGQLSYEQYF
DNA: TGTGCCAGCAGTGGAGGGCAGCTCTCCTACGAGCAGTACTTC

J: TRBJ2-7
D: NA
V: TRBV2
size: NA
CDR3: CASQNARWGGPSYEQYF
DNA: TGTGCCAGCCAAAACGCCCGGTGGGGGGGCCCGTCCTACGAGCAGTACTTC

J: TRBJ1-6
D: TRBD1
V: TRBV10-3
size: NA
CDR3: CASWDRGSPLHF
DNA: TGTGCCAGCTGGGACAGGGGTTCACCCCTCCACTTT

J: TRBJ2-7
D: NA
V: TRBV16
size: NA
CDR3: CASSQGGRQSSYEQYF
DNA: TGTGCCAGCAGCCAGGGGGGACGGCAGAGCTCCTACGAGCAGTACTTC

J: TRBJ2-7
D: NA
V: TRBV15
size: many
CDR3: CATSRDPHASYEQYF
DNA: TGTGCCACCAGCAGAGATCCCCATGCGTCCTACGAGCAGTACTTC

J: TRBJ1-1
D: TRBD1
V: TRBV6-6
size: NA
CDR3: CASSPQDRGRGEAFF
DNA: TGTGCCAGCAGTCCGCAGGACAGGGGGAGGGGTGAAGCTTTCTTT

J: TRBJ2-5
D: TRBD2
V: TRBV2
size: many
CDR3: CASAGEGETQYF
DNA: TGTGCCAGCGCGGGAGAGGGAGAGACCCAGTACTTC

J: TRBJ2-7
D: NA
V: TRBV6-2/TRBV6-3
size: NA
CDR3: CASSPRLEGEQYF
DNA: TGTGCCAGCAGTCCCCGACTAGAGGGTGAGCAGTACTTC

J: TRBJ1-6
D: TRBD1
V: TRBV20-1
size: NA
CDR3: CSARAGDRPTPLHF
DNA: TGCAGTGCTAGGGCAGGGGACAGGCCGACACCCCTCCACTTT

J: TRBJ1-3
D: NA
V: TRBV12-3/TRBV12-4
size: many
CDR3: CASSLGEGNTIYF
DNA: TGTGCCAGCAGCCTCGGGGAAGGAAACACCATATATTTT

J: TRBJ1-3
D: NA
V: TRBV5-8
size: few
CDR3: CASSFLQAYGNTIYF
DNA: TGTGCCAGCAGCTTTCTACAGGCGTATGGAAACACCATATATTTT

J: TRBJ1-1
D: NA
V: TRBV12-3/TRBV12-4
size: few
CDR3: CASSLGVMAGEAFF
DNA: TGTGCCAGCAGCTTAGGGGTTATGGCGGGTGAAGCTTTCTTT

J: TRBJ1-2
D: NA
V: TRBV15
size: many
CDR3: CATSRGSQINYGYTF
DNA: TGTGCCACCAGCAGAGGTTCGCAGATCAACTATGGCTACACCTTC

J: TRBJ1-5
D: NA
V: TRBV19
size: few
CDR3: CASSMGASNQPQHF
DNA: TGTGCCAGTAGTATGGGGGCGTCTAATCAGCCCCAGCATTTT

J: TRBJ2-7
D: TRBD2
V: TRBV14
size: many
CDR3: CASSPRLAGHEQYF
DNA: TGTGCCAGCAGCCCCCGACTAGCGGGCCACGAGCAGTACTTC

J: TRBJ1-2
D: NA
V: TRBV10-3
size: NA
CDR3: CASSYLGPLDYGYTF
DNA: TGTGCCAGCAGTTACCTGGGACCCCTGGACTATGGCTACACCTTC

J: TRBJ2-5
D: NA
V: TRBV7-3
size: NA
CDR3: CASSLWGGRRVLETQYF
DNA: TGTGCCAGCAGCTTGTGGGGCGGTAGGAGGGTACTAGAGACCCAGTACTTC

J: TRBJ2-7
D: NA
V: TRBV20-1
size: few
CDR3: CSARRQEADYFEQYF
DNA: TGCAGTGCTAGGAGGCAGGAGGCTGACTATTTCGAGCAGTACTTC

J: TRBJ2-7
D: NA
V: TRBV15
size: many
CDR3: CATSIPGPGEQYF
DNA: TGTGCCACCAGCATCCCGGGACCTGGTGAGCAGTACTTC

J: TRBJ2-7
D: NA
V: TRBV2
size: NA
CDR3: CASSLVHRDYEQYF
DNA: TGTGCCAGCAGTTTAGTTCACAGAGACTACGAGCAGTACTTC

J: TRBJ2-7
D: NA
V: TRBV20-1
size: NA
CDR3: CSTNVMYEQYF
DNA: TGCAGTACTAACGTAATGTACGAGCAGTACTTC

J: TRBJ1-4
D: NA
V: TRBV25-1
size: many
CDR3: CASSEAPSLRGTGEKLFF
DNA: TGTGCCAGCAGTGAAGCCCCAAGTCTAAGGGGGACTGGAGAAAAACTGTTTTTT

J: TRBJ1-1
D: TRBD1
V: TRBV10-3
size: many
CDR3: CAISSDRAEAFF
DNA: TGTGCCATCAGTTCGGACAGGGCTGAAGCTTTCTTT

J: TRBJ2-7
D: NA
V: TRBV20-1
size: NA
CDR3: CSANPFGYSYEQYF
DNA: TGCAGTGCTAATCCATTTGGTTACTCCTACGAGCAGTACTTC